The clone carrying this TCR beta chain was picked up a small number of times. Germline V gives CDR1 DFQATT, CDR2 SNEGSKA (reference sequence). V shed 3 bases, J shed 2 bases, and the junction held 11 bases outside the gene matches. This CDR3 is built from 16 residues. The data were obtained in a study of blood T cells in healthy people across ages. Samples had at least 6.5 million PBMCs isolated from them. Combining a sample-barcoded 5' primer with a J-beta primer mix, a second PCR ran for roughly 6 to 12 cycles. One entry per CDR3 protein, called by TCRdb with MiXCR from the 5' RACE reads. The table lists about 640,000 distinct CDR3 sequences, under 65% of them singletons.

The clonotype originates from a man aged 60 to 75 in good health. Input material: blood. The V call is TRBV20-1, the J call TRBJ1-2; 8 bases are a match to TRBD1. The CDR3 is CSARNPRTGRNYGYTF. The CDR3 bases are TGCAGTGCTAGGAACCCACGGACAGGGAGGAACTATGGCTACACCTTC.